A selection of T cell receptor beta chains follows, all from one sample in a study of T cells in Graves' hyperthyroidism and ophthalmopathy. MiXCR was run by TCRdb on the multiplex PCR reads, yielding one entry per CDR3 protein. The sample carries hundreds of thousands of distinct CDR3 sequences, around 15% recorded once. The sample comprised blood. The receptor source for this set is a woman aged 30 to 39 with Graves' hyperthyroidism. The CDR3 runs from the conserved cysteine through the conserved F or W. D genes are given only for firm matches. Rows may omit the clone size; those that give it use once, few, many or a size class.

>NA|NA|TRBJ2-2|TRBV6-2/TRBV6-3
CASSLFRELFF
TGTGCCAGCAGTCTTTTCCGGGAGCTGTTTTTT
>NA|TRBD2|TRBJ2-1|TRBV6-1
CASSITSGGYNEQFF
TGTGCCAGCAGTATAACTAGCGGGGGCTACAATGAGCAGTTCTTC
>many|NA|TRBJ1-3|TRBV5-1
CASSVGTASGNTIYF
TGCGCCAGCAGCGTCGGGACCGCCTCTGGAAACACCATATATTTT
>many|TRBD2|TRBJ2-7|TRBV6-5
CASSYPLNSGSYEQYF
TGTGCCAGCAGTTACCCGCTGAATAGCGGGAGTTACGAGCAGTACTTC
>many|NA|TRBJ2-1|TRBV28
CASPPTRAYNEQFF
TGTGCCAGCCCACCCACGAGGGCTTACAATGAGCAGTTCTTC
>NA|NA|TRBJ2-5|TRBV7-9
CASSSGAQYF
TGTGCCAGCAGCTCAGGGGCCCAGTACTTC
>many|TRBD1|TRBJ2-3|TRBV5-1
CASSLWTGTDTQYF
TGCGCCAGCAGCTTATGGACAGGGACAGATACGCAGTATTTT
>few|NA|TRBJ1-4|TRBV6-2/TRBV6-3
CASSYDGGREKLFF
TGTGCCAGCAGTTACGACGGGGGTCGAGAAAAACTGTTTTTT
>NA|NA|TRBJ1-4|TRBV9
CASSVEEGRPEKLFF
TGTGCCAGCAGCGTAGAGGAGGGGCGTCCTGAAAAACTGTTTTTT
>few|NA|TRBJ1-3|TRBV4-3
CASSQERGGGNTIYF
TGCGCCAGCAGCCAAGAACGAGGGGGAGGAAACACCATATATTTT
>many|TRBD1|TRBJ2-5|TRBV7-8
CASSYPDRGKTQYF
TGTGCCAGCAGCTACCCCGACAGGGGCAAGACCCAGTACTTC
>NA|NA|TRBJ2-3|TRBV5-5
CASSSGPRGDTQYF
TGTGCCAGCAGCTCTGGACCACGGGGGGATACGCAGTATTTT
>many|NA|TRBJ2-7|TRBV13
CASSLNWEDYEQYF
TGTGCCAGCAGCTTAAATTGGGAAGACTACGAGCAGTACTTC
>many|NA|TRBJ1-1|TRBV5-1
CASSGGRGVNTEAFF
TGCGCCAGCAGCGGAGGCAGGGGTGTGAACACTGAAGCTTTCTTT
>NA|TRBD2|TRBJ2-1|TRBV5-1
CASSLALAGIDEQFF
TGCGCCAGCAGCTTGGCACTAGCGGGAATCGATGAGCAGTTCTTC
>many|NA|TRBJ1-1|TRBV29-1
CSVEENRAEAFF
TGCAGCGTTGAAGAGAACAGGGCTGAAGCTTTCTTT
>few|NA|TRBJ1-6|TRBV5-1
CASSGGSGNSPLHF
TGCGCCAGCAGCGGGGGCTCCGGCAATTCACCCCTCCACTTT
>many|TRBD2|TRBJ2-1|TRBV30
CAWILAALWNEQFF
TGTGCCTGGATCCTAGCGGCCTTGTGGAATGAGCAGTTCTTC
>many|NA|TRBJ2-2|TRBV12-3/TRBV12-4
CASSHRVRNTGELFF
TGTGCCAGCAGCCACAGGGTTCGGAACACCGGGGAGCTGTTTTTT
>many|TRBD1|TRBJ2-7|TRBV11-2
CASSLLPGTGAYEQYF
TGTGCCAGCAGCTTACTTCCCGGGACAGGGGCCTACGAGCAGTACTTC
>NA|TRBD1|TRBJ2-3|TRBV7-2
CASSLGVGRGYSTDTQYF
TGTGCCAGCAGCCTAGGGGTTGGCAGGGGGTATAGCACAGATACGCAGTATTTT
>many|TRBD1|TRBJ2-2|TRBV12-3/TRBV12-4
CASNRRTGGAAGELFF
TGTGCCAGCAATCGACGGACAGGGGGAGCTGCCGGGGAGCTGTTTTTT
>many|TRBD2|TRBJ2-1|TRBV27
CASKVYGTSGSPYNEQFF
TGTGCCAGCAAGGTCTACGGGACTAGCGGGAGCCCCTACAATGAGCAGTTCTTC
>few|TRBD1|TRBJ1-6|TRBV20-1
CSATYRGSPLHF
TGCAGTGCTACGTACAGGGGTTCACCCCTCCACTTT
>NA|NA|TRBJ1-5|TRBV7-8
CASSLFVGVSQPQHF
TGTGCCAGCAGCTTATTTGTGGGGGTCTCTCAGCCCCAGCATTTT
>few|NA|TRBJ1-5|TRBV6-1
CASSEDWWQPQHF
TGTGCCAGCAGTGAAGATTGGTGGCAGCCCCAGCATTTT
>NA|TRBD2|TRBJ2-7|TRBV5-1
CASSGAGTSGSYEQYF
TGCGCCAGCAGCGGGGCCGGGACTAGCGGGAGCTACGAGCAGTACTTC